Presented here are 24 T cell receptor beta chains from one specimen sequenced in a study of breast tumors, draining lymph nodes, adjacent tissues. The lymph nodes were axillary draining lymph nodes from breast cancer patients. TCRdb re-derived calls from the multiplex PCR reads in MiXCR, one entry per CDR3 protein. The repertoire consists of about 180,000 distinct CDR3 sequences, with 30% to 40% occurring once and the leading ten covering roughly 3.8%. Sequencing was performed on axillary lymph node tissue. Receptor source: a female donor with breast cancer. Some clones in this sample may be carry-over from other donors' samples.

This clonotype was seen many times. This sequence joins TRBV2 and TRBJ1-5, with D maybe TRBD1 (5 bases). The CDR3 length is 14 residues. The V end lost 5 bases, the J end lost 1 base, and 9 bases lay between the germline ends. Germline assignment: CDR1 SNHLY and CDR2 FYNNEI. CDR3 DNA: TGTGCCAGCAGTCAGGGTCGGAGCAATCAGCCCCAGCATTTT. Amino acid sequence: CASSQGRSNQPQHF.

This chain uses TRBV7-2 with TRBJ2-1; no clear D. This CDR3 comprises 13 residues. The V and J ends lost 1 base and 4 bases respectively, with 5 bases between them. The germline V gene has CDR1 SGHTA and CDR2 FQGNSA. The CDR3 DNA reads as TGTGCCAGCAGCTTAGTGAGGTACAATGAGCAGTTCTTC. Translating it yields CASSLVRYNEQFF. The variable domain in full, completed from reference TRBV7-2 and TRBJ2-1, reads GAGVSQSPSNKVTEKGKDVELRCDPISGHTALYWYRQSLGQGLEFLIYFQGNSAPDKSGLPSDRFSAERTGGSVSTLTIQRTQQEDSAVYLCASSLVRYNEQFFGPGTRLTVL.

This clonotype occurred many times. The gene calls are TRBV20-1 and TRBJ2-3; D call uncertain. The CDR3 consists of 11 residues. Germline V gene lookup returns CDR1 DFQATT and CDR2 SNEGSKA (reference sequence). V was clipped by 0 bases and J by 14 bases, with 12 bases between them. The CDR3 loop reads CSARDHPSWYF. The CDR3 nucleotides read TGCAGTGCTAGAGATCACCCCTCTTGGTATTTT.

The table lists this clonotype with many counts. This sequence joins TRBV30 and TRBJ2-7; D remains unclear. Germline assignment: CDR1 GTSNPN and CDR2 SVGIG (reference sequence). The CDR3 loop spans 13 amino acids. V was cut by 8 bases and J by 2 bases, with 16 bases left in between. For the CDR3, the DNA is TGTGCCGGGTGGAGCAGTTCGACCTACGAGCAGTACTTC. Translating gives CAGWSSSTYEQYF.

This clonotype was counted only a few times. This sequence may be a read error, since a much larger clone differs from it by one base. This sequence joins TRBV5-6 and TRBJ2-7; D is uncertain. Germline CDR1 SGHDT, CDR2 YYEEEE. CDR3 size: 11 residues. CDR3 sequence reads: CASSRAYAQYF. The CDR3 bases are TGTGCCAGCAGCCGAGCCTACGCGCAGTACTTC.

This clonotype was seen ten or more times. J is TRBJ1-5 and V is TRBV6-5; 10 bases are a match to TRBD1. CDR1 is MNHEY, CDR2 SVGAGI, per germline. With V trimmed by 5 bases and J by 4 bases, 8 bases remained unmatched. This CDR3 region has 16 residues. CDR3 bases: TGTGCCAGCAGTAGAGCCGGGACAGGGGCTAATCAGCCCCAGCATTTT. Translating gives CASSRAGTGANQPQHF.

The genes are TRBV2 and TRBJ1-5; D ambiguous. The CDR3 has 14 amino acids. Trimming stripped 6 bases from V and 11 bases from J, with 20 bases between. Germline V gives CDR1 SNHLY, CDR2 FYNNEI. For the CDR3, the DNA is TGTGCCAGCAGCTTAACGGCCAGACAAGAGACCCAGCATTTT. Amino acid sequence: CASSLTARQETQHF.

In this sample, this clonotype turned up many times. This chain connects TRBV15 to TRBJ1-5; tentatively, D is TRBD1 (5 bases). V lost 0 bases, J lost 6 bases, and 12 bases lay in between. This CDR3 is built from 15 residues. Germline CDR1 and CDR2: LNHNV and YYDKDF (reference sequence). The CDR3 protein is CATSRDGSGSQPQHF. For the CDR3, the DNA is TGTGCCACCAGCAGAGATGGTTCAGGGAGTCAGCCCCAGCATTTT.

The table lists this clonotype with a few counts. The chain has TRBV18 and TRBJ2-1; D gene unclear. Germline-derived CDR1 and CDR2 are KGHSH and LQKENI. The CDR3 is made up of 15 amino acids. V was pared by 8 bases and J by 6 bases, with 20 bases between. The CDR3 DNA reads TGTGCCAGCGGAACGGCGGCGGCCGGTGGCAATGAGCAGTTCTTC. It yields the protein CASGTAAAGGNEQFF.

This clonotype was seen a handful of times. V usage is TRBV28 and J usage is TRBJ2-1, with TRBD2 matching over 7 bases. Trimming cost V 2 bases and J 4 bases; bases outside gene matches: 14. Per the germline V gene, CDR1 is MDHEN and CDR2 is SYDVKM. The CDR3 is 18 residues long. The CDR3 here is CASSLRPPTQAGYNEQFF. CDR3 nucleotides: TGTGCCAGCAGTTTACGACCCCCAACGCAAGCGGGATACAATGAGCAGTTCTTC.

Remarks on this clonotype: This is likely a read error, given that the CDR3 carries no conserved phenylalanine or tryptophan at its end. The rearrangement joins TRBV7-9 to TRBJ2-1; D is possibly TRBD2 (5 bases). Germline V gives CDR1 SEHNR, CDR2 FQNEAQ (reference sequence). CDR3 length: 14 amino acids. CDR3 loop: CASSRSTGKSEQFS. DNA for the CDR3: TGCGCCAGCTCCCGGTCCACCGGGAAGAGTGAGCAGTTCTCC.

The chain has TRBV15 and TRBJ1-5; D may be TRBD1 (6 bases). V dropped 5 bases and J dropped 3 bases, with 11 bases sitting between them. This CDR3 has 14 amino acids. Germline V gene sequence: CDR1 LNHNV, CDR2 YYDKDF (reference sequence). CDR3 bases: TGTGCCACCAGCCACGGACAGTTCAATCAGCCCCAGCATTTT. Its protein is CATSHGQFNQPQHF.

This clonotype was seen at least ten times. The gene calls are TRBV7-3 and TRBJ2-1, with no clear D. The germline CDR1 and CDR2 sequences are SGHTA and FQGTGA. V was cut by 0 bases and J by 2 bases, with 8 bases left in between. The CDR3 extends over 15 amino acids. This CDR3 is CASSLTGATYNEQFF. The CDR3 coding sequence is TGTGCCAGCAGCTTAACCGGAGCTACCTACAATGAGCAGTTCTTC. Complete variable domain (other parts from reference TRBV7-3 and TRBJ2-1): GAGVSQTPSNKVTEKGKYVELRCDPISGHTALYWYRQSLGQGPEFLIYFQGTGAADDSGLPNDRFFAVRPEGSVSTLKIQRTERGDSAVYLCASSLTGATYNEQFFGPGTRLTVL.

This clonotype has ten or more counts. The CDR3 loop is CASSILGYNSPLHF. The CDR3 nucleotides are TGTGCCAGTAGTATTTTGGGCTATAATTCACCCCTCCACTTT. The rearrangement uses TRBV19 and TRBJ1-6; unclear D gene. With 3 bases removed from V and 3 bases from J, the gap between germline ends came to 6 bases. This CDR3 is built from 14 residues. The germline V gene has CDR1 LNHDA and CDR2 SQIVND (reference sequence).

The V call is TRBV2, the J call TRBJ1-1; no firm D call. This CDR3 is built from 11 residues. Germline CDR1 SNHLY, CDR2 FYNNEI. The ends were cut back, 10 bases at V and 11 bases at J, with 17 bases in the middle. For the CDR3, the DNA is TGTGCCACCCGGGCAAAAGCGGGTGCTTTCTTT. Translating gives CATRAKAGAFF.

On this clonotype itself: This may arise from a read error, as a much more abundant clone is one base away. The chain links TRBV6-4 to TRBJ2-1, with 11 bases matching TRBD2. The CDR3 runs to 17 residues. Germline CDR1 reads MRHNA; CDR2 reads SNTAGT. The V and J ends lost 8 bases and 5 bases, in that order; junction bases with no gene match: 14. CDR3 in DNA: TGTGCCAGCGGGCACCCTACCGGGACTAGCGGACACAATGAGCAGTTCTTC. Protein: CASGHPTGTSGHNEQFF.

This clonotype has ten or more counts. The CDR3 DNA reads as TGTGCCAGCAGCTTGGCCCGGGGTTACGAGCAGTACTTC. Translating it yields CASSLARGYEQYF. The chain has TRBV5-6 and TRBJ2-7; D might be TRBD2 (5 bases). Trimming pared 0 bases from V and 4 bases from J, leaving 8 bases between. The CDR3 contains 13 residues. Germline CDR1 and CDR2: SGHDT and YYEEEE. Using reference TRBV5-6 and TRBJ2-7 for the parts outside the CDR3, the full variable domain is DAGVTQSPTHLIKTRGQQVTLRCSPKSGHDTVSWYQQALGQGPQFIFQYYEEEERQRGNFPDRFSGHQFPNYSSELNVNALLLGDSALYLCASSLARGYEQYFGPGTRLTVT.

This clonotype was observed many times. V gene TRBV28 combines with J gene TRBJ2-7; TRBD2 aligns across 8 bases. J was trimmed by 5 bases and V by 1 base; bases with no gene match: 7. The CDR3 has 15 residues. Germline V gives CDR1 MDHEN, CDR2 SYDVKM. CDR3 region: CASSLYGGASDEQYF. CDR3 sequence (DNA): TGTGCCAGCAGTTTATACGGGGGGGCTTCCGACGAGCAGTACTTC.

A few counts support this clonotype. The chain couples TRBV6-5 to TRBJ2-1; tentative D call: TRBD1 (6 bases). Deletions cut 5 bases from V and 5 bases from J, with 16 bases between. This CDR3 has 15 amino acids. The V gene's germline CDR1 is MNHEY and CDR2 SVGAGI. The CDR3 nucleotides are TGTGCCAGCAGTAGATCGGGACAAATAAACAATGAGCAGTTCTTC. This encodes CASSRSGQINNEQFF.

On this clonotype: A read error may be the cause here, since a much bigger clone is one base away. The V gene is TRBV6-1, the J gene TRBJ1-6; maybe TRBD1 (6 bases). Per germline, CDR1 MNHNS and CDR2 SASEGT. This CDR3 spans 19 amino acids. The CDR3 DNA follows: TGTACCAGCAGTGAAAGGGGGAGGGTGGTTAGCTCCTATAATTCACCCCTCCACTTT. This encodes CTSSERGRVVSSYNSPLHF.

This clonotype has at least ten counts. The rearrangement joins TRBV20-1 to TRBJ2-2; 7 nucleotides line up with TRBD2. V shed 5 bases, J shed 4 bases, and the junction held 13 bases outside the gene matches. The CDR3 is made up of 16 amino acids. Germline CDR1 and CDR2: DFQATT and SNEGSKA (reference sequence). The CDR3 DNA sequence: TGCAGTGCTTCACCCCCCGGGGGGAGGGGCACCGGGGAGCTGTTTTTT. It encodes CSASPPGGRGTGELFF.

The V call is TRBV2, the J call TRBJ2-7; TRBD2 aligns across 8 bases. The CDR3 extends over 14 amino acids. V lost 6 bases and J lost 4; bases outside the gene matches: 8. Germline values: CDR1 SNHLY, CDR2 FYNNEI. CDR3 amino acids: CASRVSGGPYEQYF. In DNA, the CDR3 is TGTGCCAGCAGAGTCTCGGGAGGGCCGTACGAGCAGTACTTC.

This clonotype was seen repeatedly, ten times or more. DNA for the CDR3: TGTGCCATCAGGACAGGGAGCGCCGGGGAGCAGTACTTC. Protein sequence: CAIRTGSAGEQYF. The chain links TRBV10-3 to TRBJ2-7, with 7 bases identical to TRBD1. This CDR3 spans 13 amino acids. Germline CDR1 reads ENHRY; CDR2 reads SYGVKD. With V trimmed by 6 bases and J by 7 bases, 9 bases remained unmatched.

Comment on this clonotype: The germline gene is not matched at one end of the junction; a read error may be the cause. The chain links TRBV5-1 to TRBJ2-6; TRBD2 might be the D (6 bases). Germline CDR1 and CDR2: SGHRS and YFSETQ. The CDR3 has 18 residues. The CDR3 DNA is TGCGCCGGCAGCTTGGCCGGGGGAGCAGGGTCTGGGACCAACGTCCTGACTTTC. As protein: CAGSLAGGAGSGTNVLTF.